The 27 T cell receptor beta chains given below trace back to one sample, sequenced in a study of T cells in Graves' hyperthyroidism and ophthalmopathy. RNA transcripts yielded amplified TCR beta CDR3 regions. Carried out on the TCR CDR3, a first-round RT-PCR used the HTBI primer set. TCRdb reprocessed the multiplex PCR reads with MiXCR, giving one entry per CDR3 protein. The sample gives about 740,000 distinct CDR3 sequences, approximately 15% of which show up once; roughly a tenth is in the top ten. Sequenced: blood. Source of these receptors: a woman younger than 35 with Graves' hyperthyroidism.

The CDR3 loop reads CAISALSGVNEQFF. CDR3 coding DNA: TGTGCCATCAGTGCGTTGAGCGGGGTGAATGAGCAGTTCTTC. The chain couples TRBV10-3 to TRBJ2-1; 7 bases fit TRBD2. CDR3 length: 14 amino acids. V dropped 4 bases and J dropped 7; count of bases not matched to a gene: 7. CDR1 and CDR2 from the germline V gene are ENHRY and SYGVKD.

This clonotype was picked up many times. The chain uses TRBV5-1 and TRBJ2-1; D not resolved. Germline CDR1 and CDR2: SGHRS and YFSETQ. The V end lost 0 bases, the J end lost 2 bases, and 9 bases lay between the germline ends. This CDR3 is built from 15 residues. The DNA for the CDR3 is TGCGCCAGCAGCTTGGCAGTTACTACCTACAATGAGCAGTTCTTC. It codes for CASSLAVTTYNEQFF. The full variable domain, rest sourced from reference TRBV5-1 and TRBJ2-1, is KAGVTQTPRYLIKTRGQQVTLSCSPISGHRSVSWYQQTPGQGLQFLFEYFSETQRNKGNFPGRFSGRQFSNSRSEMNVSTLELGDSALYLCASSLAVTTYNEQFFGPGTRLTVL.

This clonotype turned up a few times. The chain has TRBV3-1 and TRBJ2-7; 12 bases match TRBD2. V lost 5 bases and J lost 5; bases outside the gene matches: 7. Per germline, CDR1 LGHDT and CDR2 YNNKEL (reference sequence). This CDR3 has 15 residues. The CDR3 DNA reads as TGTGCCAGCAGCATCCTAGCGGGGGGGGCCCACGAGCAGTACTTC. This encodes CASSILAGGAHEQYF.

V is TRBV9 and J is TRBJ2-1; 7 nucleotides align to TRBD2. V trimming: 0 bases; J trimming: 1 base; junction bases outside the gene matches: 4. Germline V gene sequence: CDR1 SGDLS, CDR2 YYNGEE. The CDR3 loop spans 16 amino acids. Written as DNA, the CDR3 is TGTGCCAGCAGCGTAGCGGGGCGGGGGTCCTACAATGAGCAGTTCTTC. Translation gives CASSVAGRGSYNEQFF.

This clonotype was counted a single time. This rearrangement joins TRBV29-1 to TRBJ2-7, with D possibly matching TRBD1 (6 bases). CDR3 length: 12 amino acids. Trimming took 4 bases from V and 2 from J, leaving 9 bases between them. Per the germline V gene, CDR1 is SQVTM and CDR2 is ANQGSEA. DNA for the CDR3: TGCAGCGTTGGAGACAGGCCCTACGAGCAGTACTTC. Translating it yields CSVGDRPYEQYF.

The sample holds a few counts of this clonotype. This chain connects TRBV28 to TRBJ2-7; 9 nucleotides match TRBD2. CDR1 is MDHEN and CDR2 is SYDVKM in the germline V gene. The length of the CDR3 is 15 residues. The V gene end was trimmed by 5 bases and the J gene end by 4 bases; junction bases not matched to a gene: 9. In nucleotides, the CDR3 is TGTGCCAGCAGTCCCGGGGGACTAGCACTGTACGAGCAGTACTTC. It encodes CASSPGGLALYEQYF. Combining the CDR3 with reference TRBV28 and TRBJ2-7 gives the whole variable domain DVKVTQSSRYLVKRTGEKVFLECVQDMDHENMFWYRQDPGLGLRLIYFSYDVKMKEKGDIPEGYSVSREKKERFSLILESASTNQTSMYLCASSPGGLALYEQYFGPGTRLTVT.

In its sample, this clonotype was seen many times. The chain uses TRBV19 and TRBJ1-2; TRBD1 agrees at 7 bases. The CDR3 length is 16 residues. Germline CDR1 is LNHDA and CDR2 is SQIVND (reference sequence). The J segment lost 4 bases and the V segment lost 5 bases, leaving 13 bases of the junction unmatched. CDR3 in amino acids: CASSVATGVRSYGYTF. CDR3 sequence (DNA): TGTGCCAGTAGTGTAGCAACAGGGGTACGTAGCTATGGCTACACCTTC.

Ten or more counts support this clonotype. The gene calls are TRBV2 and TRBJ2-3; D remains ambiguous. This CDR3 has 13 amino acids. Trimming removed 6 bases from V and 1 base from J, with 8 bases in between. Germline CDR1 reads SNHLY; CDR2 reads FYNNEI. The DNA of the CDR3 is TGTGCCAGCAGATCTCAAGGCACAGATACGCAGTATTTT. The encoded protein is CASRSQGTDTQYF.

This clonotype occurred many times. The chain employs TRBV6-1 and TRBJ2-2; TRBD2 matches at 12 bases. This CDR3 has 21 residues. CDR1 is MNHNS, CDR2 SASEGT, per germline. Germline trimming cut 5 bases from V and 1 base from J; bases unmatched to any gene: 17. The CDR3 is CASSPQLLGLAGNWNTGELFF. CDR3 in DNA: TGTGCCAGCAGTCCTCAACTCCTAGGACTAGCGGGAAATTGGAACACCGGGGAGCTGTTTTTT.

This clonotype was observed many times. This chain links TRBV2 with TRBJ2-7; 9 bases are shared with TRBD1. Trimming took 10 bases from V and 1 from J; bases not matched to a gene: 11. The CDR3 is made up of 15 amino acids. Germline V gene sequence: CDR1 SNHLY, CDR2 FYNNEI. The CDR3: CATDPTGTGSYEQYF. In nucleotides, the CDR3 is TGTGCCACCGACCCGACCGGGACAGGGTCCTACGAGCAGTACTTC.

This clonotype has at least ten counts. CDR3 residues: CASSFGGSGETQYF. Here the CDR3 DNA reads TGTGCCAGCAGTTTTGGGGGCTCAGGAGAGACCCAGTACTTC. This rearrangement joins TRBV28 to TRBJ2-5, with D perhaps matching TRBD1 (6 bases). The CDR3 covers 14 residues. V lost 3 bases, J lost 4 bases, and 12 bases lay in between. Germline V gives CDR1 MDHEN, CDR2 SYDVKM.

This clonotype turned up a few times. The chain carries TRBV15 and TRBJ1-2; TRBD1 might be the D (6 bases). Germline loops: CDR1 LNHNV, CDR2 YYDKDF (reference sequence). The V end lost 0 bases, the J end lost 6 bases, and 17 bases lay between the germline ends. The CDR3 totals 16 residues. For the CDR3, the DNA is TGTGCCACCAGCAGAGATTACAATGGGGGGGCGGATGGCTACACCTTC. This translates into CATSRDYNGGADGYTF.

This clonotype occurred many times. The chain carries TRBV15 and TRBJ1-1, with a tentative D call TRBD1 (6 bases). Between the trimmed V and J ends, which lost 6 bases and 7 bases, there was a span of 24 bases. Germline V CDR1 and CDR2: LNHNV, YYDKDF (reference sequence). This CDR3 has 16 amino acids. The CDR3, as DNA: TGTGCCACCAGAGAACAAAATTGGGTCAGCAGGGGTGAAGCTTTCTTT. It is translated as CATREQNWVSRGEAFF.

The chain links TRBV7-2 to TRBJ2-7, with 7 bases that match TRBD1. Germline trimming cut 5 bases from V and 6 bases from J; bases unmatched to any gene: 10. Germline V CDR1 and CDR2: SGHTA, FQGNSA. The CDR3 is 14 amino acids. Written as DNA, the CDR3 is TGTGCCAGCAGCCCGAGACAGGGACCATCCGAGCAGTACTTC. Protein sequence: CASSPRQGPSEQYF. Full variable domain (outside the CDR3, taken from reference TRBV7-2 and TRBJ2-7): GAGVSQSPSNKVTEKGKDVELRCDPISGHTALYWYRQSLGQGLEFLIYFQGNSAPDKSGLPSDRFSAERTGGSVSTLTIQRTQQEDSAVYLCASSPRQGPSEQYFGPGTRLTVT.

The chain links TRBV29-1 to TRBJ2-7; tentatively, D is TRBD2 (6 bases). The ends were cut back, 3 bases at V and 3 bases at J, with 15 bases in the middle. This CDR3 is 14 amino acids long. Germline CDR1 and CDR2: SQVTM and ANQGSEA. CDR3 DNA: TGCAGCGTTGAGCTGGCGGGACCTAACTACGAGCAGTACTTC. Encoded protein: CSVELAGPNYEQYF.

Comment on this clonotype: A much more abundant neighbour one base away suggests this may be a read error. The V call is TRBV7-8, the J call TRBJ2-1; TRBD2 matches 14 bases. The CDR3 loop spans 16 amino acids. The germline V gene has CDR1 SGHVS and CDR2 FQNEAQ. V lost 0 bases and J lost 9; bases outside the gene matches: 4. This CDR3 is CASSLAGTSGSFEQFF. CDR3 DNA sequence: TGTGCCAGCAGCTTAGCCGGGACTAGCGGGAGTTTTGAGCAGTTCTTC.

The chain couples TRBV28 to TRBJ1-5; D ambiguous. Germline V lookup: CDR1 MDHEN, CDR2 SYDVKM. V was cut by 5 bases and J by 5 bases, with 13 bases left in between. The CDR3 runs to 14 residues. The CDR3 spells CASSGGSRDQPQHF. The CDR3 DNA reads as TGTGCCAGCAGTGGCGGTTCTAGAGATCAGCCCCAGCATTTT.

This clonotype was detected ten times or more. V usage is TRBV11-1 and J usage is TRBJ1-2, with a tentative D call TRBD1 (6 bases). Looked up from germline, CDR1 is SGHAT and CDR2 is FQDESV (reference sequence). The CDR3 has 14 amino acids. V lost 1 base to trimming and J lost 4 bases, with 10 bases between them. CDR3 coding DNA: TGTGCCAGCAGCTTAGGGACAGCCCGCTATGGCTACACCTTC. Translating it yields CASSLGTARYGYTF.

This clonotype was counted ten times or more. This chain uses TRBV13 with TRBJ2-1; 9 nucleotides agree with TRBD2. The CDR3 totals 16 residues. Germline CDR1 and CDR2: PRHDT and FYEKMQ (reference sequence). The ends lost 4 bases at V and 7 bases at J; junction bases unmatched: 11. The CDR3 DNA is TGTGCCAGCAGCTCCCATATCGCGGGAGGGGATAATGAGCAGTTCTTC. It is translated as CASSSHIAGGDNEQFF.

This chain links TRBV19 with TRBJ1-5; 7 bases align to TRBD1. V dropped 6 bases and J dropped 7; count of bases not matched to a gene: 6. CDR3 size: 13 residues. Germline V lookup: CDR1 LNHDA, CDR2 SQIVND (reference sequence). CDR3 sequence: CASRQGMGQPQHF. CDR3 coding DNA: TGTGCCAGTAGACAGGGGATGGGACAGCCCCAGCATTTT.

Comments on this clonotype: A single base separates this from a much larger clone, so it may be a read error. V gene TRBV20-1 combines with J gene TRBJ1-1; perhaps TRBD1 as D (6 bases). This CDR3 spans 12 amino acids. Germline CDR1 DFQATT, CDR2 SNEGSKA (reference sequence). For the CDR3, the DNA is TGCAGTCCAAACAGGGAGAGCACTGGAGCTTTCTTT. Its translation: CSPNRESTGAFF.

This clonotype occurred many times. This chain joins TRBV11-2 and TRBJ2-1; 7 bases line up with TRBD1. J lost 4 bases, V lost 5 bases, and 11 bases had no gene match. Germline V gene data show CDR1 as SGHAT and CDR2 as FQNNGV. This CDR3 has 16 residues. The CDR3 is CASSRNRDSLYNEQFF. CDR3 in DNA: TGTGCCAGCAGCCGAAACCGGGACAGCCTATACAATGAGCAGTTCTTC.

This chain joins TRBV14 and TRBJ2-1, with a weak D call TRBD1 (6 bases). Germline CDR1 reads SGHDN; CDR2 reads FVKESK. V lost 4 bases and J 3 bases, leaving 13 bases between the germline ends. The CDR3 is 15 amino acids. CDR3 amino acids: CASSLYRDLYNEQFF. The CDR3 nucleotides are TGTGCCAGCAGCCTATACAGGGATCTCTACAATGAGCAGTTCTTC.

This clonotype was recorded at least ten times. The J gene is TRBJ2-5, the V gene TRBV12-3 or TRBV12-4, with 12 bases that match TRBD2. The CDR3 consists of 15 residues. Trimming cost V 5 bases and J 9 bases; bases outside gene matches: 10. The CDR3 loop reads CASSPPRTSGTPQYF. CDR3 sequence (DNA): TGTGCCAGCAGTCCCCCCCGGACTAGCGGGACGCCCCAGTACTTC.

J is TRBJ2-3 and V is TRBV20-1, with TRBD2 matching 10 bases. V dropped 3 bases and J dropped 1; count of bases not matched to a gene: 4. CDR3 length: 15 amino acids. Germline values: CDR1 DFQATT, CDR2 SNEGSKA (reference sequence). The CDR3 sequence is CSASSAGGRTDTQYF. Written as DNA, the CDR3 is TGCAGTGCTAGCTCAGCGGGAGGGCGCACAGATACGCAGTATTTT.

J is TRBJ2-1 and V is TRBV5-1; unclear D gene. V shed 5 bases and J shed 7 bases, with 16 bases lying between them. CDR3 length equals 14 residues. The germline V gene encodes CDR1 SGHRS and CDR2 YFSETQ. Here the CDR3 DNA reads TGCGCCAGCAGGAGTGGATACACCAGGAATGAGCAGTTCTTC. It yields the protein CASRSGYTRNEQFF. Full variable domain (missing parts from reference TRBV5-1 and TRBJ2-1): KAGVTQTPRYLIKTRGQQVTLSCSPISGHRSVSWYQQTPGQGLQFLFEYFSETQRNKGNFPGRFSGRQFSNSRSEMNVSTLELGDSALYLCASRSGYTRNEQFFGPGTRLTVL.

The table lists this clonotype with many counts. CDR3 sequence reads: CASSGVRGLAGGGETQYF. Here the CDR3 DNA reads TGTGCCAGCAGTGGTGTAAGGGGACTAGCGGGAGGGGGAGAGACCCAGTACTTC. The V call is TRBV2, the J call TRBJ2-5; 16 bases map to TRBD2. The trim removed 4 bases at V and 4 bases at J, leaving 9 bases unmatched. CDR3 length: 18 residues. Looked up from germline, CDR1 is SNHLY and CDR2 is FYNNEI.